One and the same sample provided the 5 T cell receptor beta chains below, sequenced in a study of T cell repertoires in cytomegalovirus infection. TCRdb processed the reads anew with MiXCR; each CDR3 protein has one entry. The sample has fewer than 1,000,000 distinct CDR3 sequences, roughly 30% seen once. These receptors lack a known antigen. Sequencing used cultured CD8+ T cells from PBMCs, obtained from culture after CMV antigen stimulation. Receptors originate from a human donor in good health (CMV status not recorded). Some clones in this sample may be carry-over from other donors' samples.

This clonotype was recorded many times. The chain employs TRBV6-5 and TRBJ2-6; no clear D. Germline V gene data show CDR1 as MNHEY and CDR2 as SVGAGI. The CDR3 is 15 amino acids. V was cut by 1 base and J by 0 bases, with 4 bases left in between. The chain's CDR3 is CASSYFSSGANVLTF. The CDR3 bases are TGTGCCAGCAGTTACTTCAGCTCTGGGGCCAACGTCCTGACTTTC.

Turning to this clonotype: Given a much more abundant clone one base away, this may be a read error. This rearrangement joins TRBV6-2 or TRBV6-3 to TRBJ2-1; no clear D. This CDR3 region has 14 residues. Germline V gene data show CDR1 as MNHEY and CDR2 as SVGEGT. The CDR3 spells CVSSYEGSHNEQFF. CDR3 in DNA: TGTGTCAGCAGTTACGAAGGCAGCCACAATGAGCAGTTCTTC.

The chain links TRBV6-5 to TRBJ2-3; 8 positions match TRBD1. CDR1 is MNHEY and CDR2 is SVGAGI in the germline V gene. CDR3 length equals 12 residues. After removal of 4 bases from V and 14 bases from J, the junction contained 8 bases not matched to a gene. This CDR3 is CASSSPGQDRYF. DNA of the CDR3: TGTGCCAGCAGTTCACCGGGACAGGATAGGTATTTT.

This clonotype was counted only a few times. The CDR3 loop is CASSLREGEQYF. DNA for the CDR3: TGTGCCAGCAGTTTAAGGGAAGGCGAGCAGTACTTC. The rearrangement joins TRBV12-3 or TRBV12-4 to TRBJ2-7; D gene uncertain. The V end was cut by 2 bases, the J end by 6 bases, with 8 bases between. This CDR3 has 12 residues.

This sequence joins TRBV24-1 and TRBJ1-1; D possibly corresponds to TRBD1 (6 bases). V was clipped by 4 bases and J by 1 base, with 12 bases between them. Germline V lookup: CDR1 KGHDR, CDR2 SFDVKD. CDR3 length: 15 amino acids. The CDR3 sequence: CATSELTGKNTEAFF. In nucleotides, the CDR3 is TGTGCCACCAGTGAATTAACAGGGAAGAACACTGAAGCTTTCTTT.